This section outlines one T cell receptor beta chain sequence together with its context. Its antigen is unknown. TEMRA cells were FACS-enriched, with CD8+ and CD4+ T cells isolated negatively. When the RNA was reverse transcribed, random hexamers were used with an input of roughly 0.5 to 1 ug. TCR beta CDR3 was amplified by immunoSEQ multiplex PCR. This amplification extended across 54 Vbeta and 13 Jbeta segments. TCRdb re-called the immunoSEQ multiplex PCR reads with MiXCR, one entry per CDR3 protein. The sample carries some 260,000 distinct CDR3 sequences, roughly 85% recorded once. This sample stems from a study of CD8 T cells in Susac syndrome. Notes on the study in general: Individuals included in the TCR sequencing and HLA analysis were acknowledged by the study to be relatively few in number.

The clonotype comes from a human donor with multiple sclerosis. The sequenced sample consisted of CD8+ T cells from PBMCs.

Here the CDR3 reads CSVYGTANTEAFF. The CDR3 DNA reads TGCAGCGTGTACGGGACAGCGAACACTGAAGCTTTCTTT. The genes are TRBV29-1 and TRBJ1-1, with 7 nucleotides matching TRBD1. Germline-derived CDR1 and CDR2 are SQVTM and ANQGSEA. This CDR3 is 13 amino acids long. V was clipped by 6 bases and J by 1 base; unmatched bases: 5.